This T cell receptor (beta chain) stems from a study of blood T cell repertoires in COVID-19. Turning to the study itself: Whether acute or convalescent, the COVID-19 samples came from the United States, Italy and Spain. T cells, B-cell-depleted T cells, or PBMCs provided the cDNA or gDNA that served as material.

Original data processing: It was from reference gene primer amplification that nucleated cell counts were estimated. Only in-frame clones appear in the TCRdb table, and some are missing; sequencing was by immunoSEQ multiplex PCR. That table gives V, J and clone size, and the DNA gave D and trimming. The profile covers 52,000 or so clones, with more than 85% appearing a single time and about 4% taken by the ten largest. Per germline, CDR1 MGHDK and CDR2 SYGVNS. The CDR3 consists of 13 residues. Trimming shortened V by 7 bases and J by 4 bases, and 13 bases separated the two germline ends. The V gene is TRBV25-1, the J gene TRBJ1-1; D not certain. The source of this sequence is a man aged 50 to 59 with acute or convalescent COVID-19. What was sequenced was peripheral blood. CDR3 DNA sequence: TGTGCCAGCACCCTTAGTCTAGCCACTGAAGCTTTCTTT. It encodes CASTLSLATEAFF.